These T cell receptor beta chains were read from a single sample in a study of prognosis after radiotherapy for stage I lung cancer. TCRdb re-called the multiplex PCR reads through MiXCR, storing one row per CDR3 protein. The profile shows about 19,000 distinct CDR3 sequences, roughly half of them singletons. The input for sequencing was PBMCs, taken before or after stereotactic body radiation therapy (not recorded which). All receptors derive from a donor over 45 with non-small cell lung cancer. The CDR3 runs from the conserved cysteine through the conserved F or W. The D gene is left open where the match is weak. Size is stated for part of the rows, as once, few or many counts, or as a class when the clone is expanded.

CDR3aa | CDR3nt | d_gene | abundance | j_gene | v_gene
CASRDRFYEQYF | TGCGCCAGCAGAGACAGGTTCTACGAGCAGTACTTC | NA | medium-sized | TRBJ2-7 | TRBV5-1
CAISESRNSPLHF | TGTGCCATCAGTGAGTCTCGGAATTCACCCCTCCACTTT | NA | NA | TRBJ1-6 | TRBV10-3
CASSMHRGGNEQFF | TGTGCCAGTAGTATGCACAGGGGAGGTAATGAGCAGTTCTTC | NA | NA | TRBJ2-1 | TRBV19
CSARETSGIGEQYF | TGCAGTGCTAGAGAGACTAGCGGGATAGGCGAGCAGTACTTC | TRBD2 | many | TRBJ2-7 | TRBV20-1
CASSLGVPNQPQHF | TGTGCCAGCAGCTTGGGGGTCCCCAATCAGCCCCAGCATTTT | NA | many | TRBJ1-5 | TRBV5-8
CSARDRTGYEQYF | TGCAGTGCTAGAGATAGGACAGGTTACGAGCAGTACTTC | TRBD1 | NA | TRBJ2-7 | TRBV20-1
CASSPCECGTQPQHF | TGTGCCAGCAGTCCCTGTGAGTGCGGGACTCAGCCCCAGCATTTT | NA | NA | TRBJ1-5 | TRBV27
CVSSDSSVAREAQYF | TGTGTCAGCAGCGACTCTAGCGTGGCTCGGGAGGCCCAGTACTTC | TRBD2 | NA | TRBJ2-5 | TRBV7-2
CASSPGTTYEQYF | TGTGCCAGTAGTCCCGGGACAACCTACGAGCAGTACTTC | NA | medium-sized | TRBJ2-7 | TRBV19
CATRGSEGVRELFF | TGTGCCACCCGGGGGTCTGAAGGTGTCCGGGAGCTGTTTTTT | NA | NA | TRBJ2-2 | TRBV28
CASSDQGADTQYF | TGCGCCAGCAGCGACCAGGGGGCAGATACGCAGTATTTT | TRBD1 | NA | TRBJ2-3 | TRBV5-1
CASSPGDSPNEKLFF | TGTGCCAGCAGCCCCGGGGACAGCCCTAATGAAAAACTGTTTTTT | TRBD1 | many | TRBJ1-4 | TRBV7-9
CSATSGTREGGYTF | TGCAGTGCCACATCCGGGACGAGGGAGGGAGGCTACACCTTC | NA | NA | TRBJ1-2 | TRBV20-1
CASSGTGLETQYF | TGTGCCAGCAGTGGGACAGGGCTTGAGACCCAGTACTTC | TRBD1 | NA | TRBJ2-5 | TRBV28
CASSFGTSGYNEQFF | TGTGCCAGCAGCTTTGGGACTAGCGGTTACAATGAGCAGTTCTTC | TRBD2 | NA | TRBJ2-1 | TRBV11-2